This T cell receptor beta chain was captured in a study of blood T cell repertoires in COVID-19. In the study overall: From the United States, Italy and Spain came samples of acute and convalescent COVID-19. Sources were T cells, B-cell-depleted T cells, or PBMCs; the material itself was cDNA or gDNA.

This CDR3 has 16 residues. Germline V CDR1 and CDR2: LNHNV, YYDKDF (reference sequence). Trimming took off 3 bases at V and 8 bases at J, with 19 bases between the two ends. As originally analysed: Reference gene primer amplification in the assay estimated nucleated cell counts. Profiling relied on immunoSEQ multiplex PCR, and the TCRdb table lists in-frame clones only, not all of them. V, J and clone size derive from that table, while D and trimming were established from the DNA sequence. The sample has roughly 200,000 clones; 84% are singletons. Source material: peripheral blood. The chain joins TRBV15 to TRBJ1-4; maybe TRBD1 (5 bases). This receptor was obtained from a human donor in a cohort sampled during active COVID-19. The CDR3 DNA reads as TGTGCCACCAGCAGGTCCCTGAACAGGCTTCCCGAAAAACTGTTTTTT. As protein: CATSRSLNRLPEKLFF.